These T cell receptor beta chains were read from a single sample in a study of a mutant IDH1 vaccine in newly diagnosed glioma. Their cognate antigens are unknown. This table comes from immunoSEQ multiplex PCR, and its TCRdb copy is limited to in-frame clones, with some not included. The sample lists about 81,000 clones, roughly 85% seen once, with under 2.5% in the top ten. Sample: PBMCs, taken from a glioma patient whose treatment included an IDH1 peptide vaccine. These receptors were collected from a man aged 25 to 40 with glioma. Some clones in this sample may be carry-over from other donors' samples. CDR3s include the opening cysteine and the closing phenylalanine or tryptophan. The order of the fields is CDR3 protein, CDR3 DNA, V gene, J gene, clone size, D gene. The D gene is left open where the match is weak. Only some rows state a clone size, as once, few, many or a class for expanded clones.

cdr3_aa: CASSSPPGTGEPQHF
cdr3_nt: TGTGCCAGCAGTTCCCCACCGGGGACAGGGGAGCCCCAGCATTTT
v_call: TRBV27
j_call: TRBJ1-5
clone_size: NA
d_call: TRBD1

cdr3_aa: CASSYSIDRHGYTF
cdr3_nt: TGTGCCAGCAGTTACTCGATAGACAGGCATGGCTACACCTTC
v_call: TRBV6-6
j_call: TRBJ1-2
clone_size: NA
d_call: NA

cdr3_aa: CASSYQGYRGNTIYF
cdr3_nt: TGTGCCAGCAGCTACCAGGGCTACCGTGGAAACACCATATATTTT
v_call: TRBV2
j_call: TRBJ1-3
clone_size: few
d_call: NA

cdr3_aa: CASSQAGGYGYTF
cdr3_nt: TGCGCCAGCAGCCAAGCCGGAGGTTATGGCTACACCTTC
v_call: TRBV4-1
j_call: TRBJ1-2
clone_size: NA
d_call: NA

cdr3_aa: CASSIDMDTQYF
cdr3_nt: TGTGCCAGTAGTATAGATATGGATACGCAGTATTTT
v_call: TRBV19
j_call: TRBJ2-3
clone_size: NA
d_call: NA

cdr3_aa: CASGLVGTDTQYF
cdr3_nt: TGTGCCAGCGGCCTAGTAGGCACAGATACGCAGTATTTT
v_call: TRBV28
j_call: TRBJ2-3
clone_size: NA
d_call: NA

cdr3_aa: CASSPGAGREKLFF
cdr3_nt: TGTGCCAGCAGCCCTGGTGCAGGGCGAGAAAAACTGTTTTTT
v_call: TRBV5-4
j_call: TRBJ1-4
clone_size: NA
d_call: NA

cdr3_aa: CASSPPGGGSNQPQHF
cdr3_nt: TGTGCCAGCTCACCACCGGGAGGGGGGAGCAATCAGCCCCAGCATTTT
v_call: TRBV18
j_call: TRBJ1-5
clone_size: NA
d_call: NA

cdr3_aa: CASSLVFHSIGGDTQYF
cdr3_nt: TGTGCCAGCAGCTTAGTCTTCCACTCCATCGGGGGAGATACGCAGTATTTT
v_call: TRBV7-2
j_call: TRBJ2-3
clone_size: NA
d_call: NA

cdr3_aa: CASSVGGSGGETQYF
cdr3_nt: TGTGCCAGCAGCGTAGGAGGGAGTGGGGGAGAGACCCAGTACTTC
v_call: TRBV9
j_call: TRBJ2-5
clone_size: NA
d_call: NA

cdr3_aa: CASSVSSPPGELFF
cdr3_nt: TGTGCCAGCAGCGTTTCCAGCCCCCCCGGGGAGCTGTTTTTT
v_call: TRBV9
j_call: TRBJ2-2
clone_size: NA
d_call: NA

cdr3_aa: CASSKFTTFQETQYF
cdr3_nt: TGTGCCAGCAGCAAATTTACCACGTTCCAAGAGACCCAGTACTTC
v_call: TRBV14
j_call: TRBJ2-5
clone_size: NA
d_call: NA

cdr3_aa: CASSLEGSGHIEQFF
cdr3_nt: TGCGCCAGCAGCTTGGAGGGGTCGGGCCATATTGAGCAGTTCTTC
v_call: TRBV5-1
j_call: TRBJ2-1
clone_size: NA
d_call: NA

cdr3_aa: CASALAGGKQDEQFF
cdr3_nt: TGTGCCAGCGCACTAGCGGGGGGAAAGCAAGATGAGCAGTTCTTC
v_call: TRBV9
j_call: TRBJ2-1
clone_size: NA
d_call: TRBD2

cdr3_aa: CASSPTGRASPLHF
cdr3_nt: TGTGCCAGCAGTCCAACAGGGAGGGCGTCACCCCTCCACTTT
v_call: TRBV2
j_call: TRBJ1-6
clone_size: few
d_call: NA

cdr3_aa: CASSLHRSTDTQYF
cdr3_nt: TGTGCCAGCAGTCTCCACAGAAGCACAGATACGCAGTATTTT
v_call: TRBV11-3
j_call: TRBJ2-3
clone_size: NA
d_call: NA

cdr3_aa: CASSENRGHYEQYF
cdr3_nt: TGTGCCAGCAGTGAGAACAGGGGACACTACGAGCAGTACTTC
v_call: TRBV2
j_call: TRBJ2-7
clone_size: once
d_call: TRBD1

cdr3_aa: CASSPEPPFVGNQPQHF
cdr3_nt: TGTGCCAGCAGCCCAGAACCGCCTTTTGTGGGCAATCAGCCCCAGCATTTT
v_call: TRBV4-2
j_call: TRBJ1-5
clone_size: NA
d_call: NA

cdr3_aa: CASNPLAGGFTGELFF
cdr3_nt: TGTGCCAGCAATCCCCTAGCGGGGGGATTCACCGGGGAGCTGTTTTTT
v_call: TRBV2
j_call: TRBJ2-2
clone_size: NA
d_call: TRBD2

cdr3_aa: CASSSDRGNEQYF
cdr3_nt: TGTGCCAGCAGTTCGGACAGGGGCAACGAGCAGTACTTC
v_call: TRBV6-6
j_call: TRBJ2-7
clone_size: NA
d_call: TRBD1

cdr3_aa: CASSLRGSEETQYF
cdr3_nt: TGTGCCAGCAGTTTACGAGGTTCCGAAGAGACCCAGTACTTC
v_call: TRBV28
j_call: TRBJ2-5
clone_size: NA
d_call: NA

cdr3_aa: CATGDRNGYTF
cdr3_nt: TGTGCCACCGGGGACAGGAATGGCTACACCTTC
v_call: TRBV25-1
j_call: TRBJ1-2
clone_size: NA
d_call: TRBD1

cdr3_aa: CAIGLAGGSEQFF
cdr3_nt: TGTGCCATCGGACTAGCGGGGGGTAGTGAGCAGTTCTTC
v_call: TRBV2
j_call: TRBJ2-1
clone_size: NA
d_call: TRBD2

cdr3_aa: CASSISDTVITNYGYTF
cdr3_nt: TGTGCCAGTAGTATATCGGACACGGTAATTACTAACTATGGCTACACCTTC
v_call: TRBV19
j_call: TRBJ1-2
clone_size: NA
d_call: NA

cdr3_aa: CASSPQGYEQYF
cdr3_nt: TGTGCCAGCAGTCCACAGGGCTACGAGCAGTACTTC
v_call: TRBV28
j_call: TRBJ2-7
clone_size: NA
d_call: NA

cdr3_aa: CSVKAAGGLSYEQYF
cdr3_nt: TGCAGCGTCAAGGCCGCGGGGGGTTTATCCTACGAGCAGTACTTC
v_call: TRBV29-1
j_call: TRBJ2-7
clone_size: NA
d_call: TRBD2